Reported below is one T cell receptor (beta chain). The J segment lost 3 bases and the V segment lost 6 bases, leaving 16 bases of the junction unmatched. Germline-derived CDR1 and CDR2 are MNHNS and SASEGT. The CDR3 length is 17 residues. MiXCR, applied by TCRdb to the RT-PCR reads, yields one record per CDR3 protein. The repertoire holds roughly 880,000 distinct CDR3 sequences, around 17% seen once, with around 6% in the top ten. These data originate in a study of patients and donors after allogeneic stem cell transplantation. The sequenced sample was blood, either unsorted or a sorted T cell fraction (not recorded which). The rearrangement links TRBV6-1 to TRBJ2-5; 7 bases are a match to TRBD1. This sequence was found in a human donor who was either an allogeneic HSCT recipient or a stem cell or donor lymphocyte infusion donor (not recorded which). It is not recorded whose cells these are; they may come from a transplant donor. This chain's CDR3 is CASRVISRDRDKETQYF. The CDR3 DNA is TGTGCCAGCAGAGTTATCTCCCGCGACAGGGACAAAGAGACCCAGTACTTC.